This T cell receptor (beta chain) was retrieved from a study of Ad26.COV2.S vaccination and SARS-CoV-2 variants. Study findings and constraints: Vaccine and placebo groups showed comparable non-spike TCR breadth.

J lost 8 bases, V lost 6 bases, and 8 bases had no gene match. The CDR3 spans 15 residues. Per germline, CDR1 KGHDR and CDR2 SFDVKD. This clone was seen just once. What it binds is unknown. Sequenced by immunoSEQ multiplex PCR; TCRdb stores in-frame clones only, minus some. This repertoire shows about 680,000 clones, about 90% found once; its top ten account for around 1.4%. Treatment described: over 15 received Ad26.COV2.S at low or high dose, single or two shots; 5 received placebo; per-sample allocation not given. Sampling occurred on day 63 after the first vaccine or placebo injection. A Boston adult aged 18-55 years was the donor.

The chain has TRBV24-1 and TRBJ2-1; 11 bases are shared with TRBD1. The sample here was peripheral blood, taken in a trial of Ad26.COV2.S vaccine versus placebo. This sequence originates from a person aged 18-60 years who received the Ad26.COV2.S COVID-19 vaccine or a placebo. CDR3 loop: CATSLPRTGGDEQFF. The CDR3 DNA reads TGTGCCACCAGTCTACCGCGGACAGGGGGCGATGAGCAGTTCTTC.